This T cell receptor (beta chain) was retrieved from a study of PD-L1 blockade in urothelial cancer. Across the study: Researchers looked at the blood 3 weeks (second dose) and 6 weeks after treatment began. The study recovered a median of approximately 150,000 T cells per blood sample. Points from the study as a whole: Patients with durable benefit had greater blood expansion of tumor-associated TCR clones 3 weeks into treatment.

The method was immunoSEQ multiplex PCR; TCRdb's version includes in-frame clones alone and lacks a portion of them. The sample carries 35,000 to 45,000 clones, 70% to 90% recorded once. Concerning this clone: Its cognate antigen is unknown.

Time point: peripheral blood 6 weeks after treatment start. The specimen comprised PBMCs, sampled around atezolizumab (anti-PD-L1) treatment. This TCR was recovered from a man in his 70s with urothelial cancer.

As DNA, the CDR3 is TGTGCCAGCAGCTTCGGTTCCAACACTGAAGCTTTCTTT. Its protein is CASSFGSNTEAFF. The chain is built from TRBV11-3 and TRBJ1-1; the D is unclear. V lost 3 bases and J lost 2, with 7 bases in between. Germline CDR1 reads SGHNT; CDR2 reads YENEEA. This CDR3 is built from 13 residues. Based on the CDR3 plus reference TRBV11-3 and TRBJ1-1, the full variable domain is EAGVVQSPRYKIIEKKQPVAFWCNPISGHNTLYWYLQNLGQGPELLIRYENEEAVDDSQLPKDRFSAERLKGVDSTLKIQPAELGDSAVYLCASSFGSNTEAFFGQGTRLTVV.